This TCR beta chain was profiled in a study of blood T cells in healthy people across ages. Findings and limits, study-wide: The fall in TCR beta diversity per million T cells was roughly linear with age. Researchers said unsorted PBMCs prevented a conclusive naive versus antigen-experienced comparison. More naive CD4+ cells and higher diversity marked long-lived donors relative to aged donors.

Combining a sample-barcoded 5' primer with a J-beta primer mix, a second PCR ran for about 7 to 12 cycles. Every cDNA molecule carried a tag from a template-switch adaptor bearing 12 random nucleotides. MiXCR, run by TCRdb on the 5' RACE reads, gives a single entry per CDR3 protein. The data show around 1.7 million distinct CDR3 sequences, 25% to 30% seen once. In this sample, this clonotype turned up a few times. The antigen is unknown. Germline-derived CDR1 and CDR2 are MNHNY and SVGAGI (reference sequence). CDR3 length: 14 residues. The ends lost 7 bases at V and 6 bases at J; junction bases unmatched: 8.

Sample: blood. The clonotype comes from a woman younger than 45 in good health. This sequence joins TRBV6-6 and TRBJ1-1; 10 nucleotides agree with TRBD1. CDR3 nucleotides: TGTGCCAGCATTCCGGGACAGGGGTTCGCTGAAGCTTTCTTT. Protein product: CASIPGQGFAEAFF.